This is a list of T cell receptor beta chains from one sample in a study of T cells after yellow fever vaccination. TCRdb independently ran MiXCR on the 5' RACE reads; one entry per CDR3 protein. This table holds around 310,000 distinct CDR3 sequences, almost 4% found once. Here the sequenced sample was PBMCs, taken 5 days after the yellow fever booster vaccination. These receptors were obtained from a young man who received the YFV17D yellow fever vaccine. The CDR3 runs from the conserved cysteine through the conserved F or W. The D gene is left open where the match is weak. Some rows mark clone size as missing; the rest say once, few, many or name a class of expanded clone.

V gene	J gene	clone size	D gene	CDR3 protein	CDR3 DNA
TRBV4-2	TRBJ1-6	.	TRBD1	CASSHPARGRLIYSPLHF	TGTGCCAGCAGCCATCCCGCCAGGGGGCGGCTAATTTATTCACCCCTCCACTTT
TRBV7-2	TRBJ1-2	many	TRBD1	CASSPTGGAGYGYTF	TGTGCCAGCAGCCCAACAGGGGGCGCAGGCTATGGCTACACCTTC
TRBV5-4	TRBJ1-1	.	TRBD1	CASRPATVGQAKAFF	TGTGCCAGCAGACCCGCTACCGTGGGACAGGCGAAAGCTTTCTTT
TRBV7-9	TRBJ2-5	.	.	CASGTKETQYF	TGTGCCAGCGGAACAAAAGAGACCCAGTACTTC
TRBV5-1	TRBJ2-5	few	TRBD2	CASAGGEREYQETQYF	TGCGCCAGCGCCGGGGGAGAGCGGGAGTACCAAGAGACCCAGTACTTC
TRBV20-1	TRBJ1-3	.	.	CSARDSLSGNTIYF	TGCAGTGCTAGAGACAGTCTCTCTGGAAACACCATATATTTT
TRBV7-9	TRBJ2-3	few	.	CASSLEAALDTQYF	TGTGCCAGCAGCTTAGAGGCGGCTTTGGATACGCAGTATTTT
TRBV9	TRBJ2-5	.	.	CASSVDWGKQETQYF	TGTGCCAGCAGCGTAGATTGGGGTAAACAAGAGACCCAGTACTTC
TRBV5-4	TRBJ1-4	many	.	CASSPGPNEKLFF	TGTGCCAGCAGCCCCGGGCCCAATGAAAAACTGTTTTTT
TRBV5-1	TRBJ1-1	many	TRBD1	CASSLDGTENTEAFF	TGCGCCAGCAGCTTGGATGGGACAGAGAACACTGAAGCTTTCTTT
TRBV27	TRBJ2-1	.	TRBD1	CASSLVGTGGINEQFF	TGTGCCAGCAGCCTCGTGGGGACAGGGGGTATCAATGAGCAGTTCTTC